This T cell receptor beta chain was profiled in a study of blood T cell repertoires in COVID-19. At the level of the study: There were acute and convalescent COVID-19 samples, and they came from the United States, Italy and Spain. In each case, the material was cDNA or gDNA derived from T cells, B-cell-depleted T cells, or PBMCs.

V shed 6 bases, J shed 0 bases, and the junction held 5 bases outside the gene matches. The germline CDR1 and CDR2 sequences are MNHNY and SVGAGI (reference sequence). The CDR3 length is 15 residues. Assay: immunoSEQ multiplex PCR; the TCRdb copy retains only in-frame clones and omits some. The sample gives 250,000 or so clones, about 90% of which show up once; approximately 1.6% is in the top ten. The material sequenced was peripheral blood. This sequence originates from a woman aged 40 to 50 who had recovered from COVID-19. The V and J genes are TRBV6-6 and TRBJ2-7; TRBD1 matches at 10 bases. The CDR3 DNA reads TGTGCCAGCAGCCCGGGACAGGGGACCTCCTACGAGCAGTACTTC. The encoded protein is CASSPGQGTSYEQYF.